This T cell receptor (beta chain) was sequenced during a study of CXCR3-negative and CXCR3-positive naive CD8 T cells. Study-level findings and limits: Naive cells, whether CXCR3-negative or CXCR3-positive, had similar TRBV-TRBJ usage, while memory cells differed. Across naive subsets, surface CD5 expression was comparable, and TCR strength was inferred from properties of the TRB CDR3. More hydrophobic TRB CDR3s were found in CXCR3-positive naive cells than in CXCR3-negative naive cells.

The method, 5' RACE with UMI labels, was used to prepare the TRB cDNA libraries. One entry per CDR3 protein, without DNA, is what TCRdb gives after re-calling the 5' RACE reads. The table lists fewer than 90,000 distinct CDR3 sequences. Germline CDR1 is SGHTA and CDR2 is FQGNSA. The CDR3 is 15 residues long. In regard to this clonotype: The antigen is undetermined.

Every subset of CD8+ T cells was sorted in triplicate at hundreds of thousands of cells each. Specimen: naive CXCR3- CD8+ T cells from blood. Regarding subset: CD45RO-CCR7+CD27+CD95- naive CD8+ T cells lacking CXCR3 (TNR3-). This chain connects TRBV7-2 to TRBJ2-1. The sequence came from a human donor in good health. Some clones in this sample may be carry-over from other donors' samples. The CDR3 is CASSLSGSAYNEQFF.